This TCR beta chain was captured by sequencing in a study of metastatic and nonmetastatic thyroid tumors (dated by TCRdb to about 2020). A note on the overall study: Repertoires were compared across peripheral blood and tumor or nodule tissue samples from malignant and benign thyroid patients.

The V end loses 4 bases and the J end loses 4 bases, and a stretch of 14 bases separates them. Measured from the cysteine to the phenylalanine, the CDR3 is 15 residues long. Only the CDR3 part of the read is kept: 45 bases, read in frame from the first base. CDR1 LNHDA and CDR2 SQIVND are derived from the germline V gene (reference sequence). Findings and caveats that apply to the study as a whole: TCR beta diversity was reported as significantly higher in malignant tumors than in benign nodules, in both blood and tumor samples.

Library generation was performed with PCR. Sequencing relied on an Illumina HiSeq 4000. High-throughput sequencing was used to profile the TCR beta-chain CDR3 region of each patient. In the source study's methods: A classifier to discriminate distant-metastatic papillary thyroid cancer patients was built from CDR3 differences across clinicopathological groups. Repertoire diversity was assessed with the Shannon index, and tumor-blood repertoire similarity with the Morisita-Horn index. The public reads were reanalyzed by TCRdb: fastp trimming at Q25, MiXCR alignment, in-frame beta chains only. V and J calls and clone size were set by TCRdb, not the authors. This sample holds around 6,100 clones; around 28% were observed only once. The ten largest clones add up to roughly 48% of the sample. This clone was counted between two and nine times. The specificity of this receptor is unknown. No base quality values were provided; no much bigger clone lies one nucleotide off.

No patient had received any treatment before thyroid surgery. Using T-cell receptor beta sequencing, the researchers looked back retrospectively at clinical samples from patients, gathered between about 2012 and 2018. Source material: adjacent normal tissue. The origin of this receptor is a female donor with papillary thyroid cancer or a benign thyroid nodule (not recorded which). Some clones in this sample may be carry-over from other donors' samples. The V and J segments used are TRBV19 and TRBJ1-5; TRBD1 is a possible D gene, resting on 6 matching bases. The CDR3 loop reads CASSTTWDINQPQHF. The DNA sequence is as follows: TGTGCCAGTAGTACCACTTGGGACATAAATCAGCCCCAGCATTTT. Beyond the CDR3, the reference TRBV19 and TRBJ1-5 genes provide the residues; the full variable domain reads: DGGITQSPKYLFRKEGQNVTLSCEQNLNHDAMYWYRQDPGQGLRLIYYSQIVNDFQKGDIAEGYSVSREKKESFPLTVTSAQKNPTAFYLCASSTTWDINQPQHFGDGTRLSIL.